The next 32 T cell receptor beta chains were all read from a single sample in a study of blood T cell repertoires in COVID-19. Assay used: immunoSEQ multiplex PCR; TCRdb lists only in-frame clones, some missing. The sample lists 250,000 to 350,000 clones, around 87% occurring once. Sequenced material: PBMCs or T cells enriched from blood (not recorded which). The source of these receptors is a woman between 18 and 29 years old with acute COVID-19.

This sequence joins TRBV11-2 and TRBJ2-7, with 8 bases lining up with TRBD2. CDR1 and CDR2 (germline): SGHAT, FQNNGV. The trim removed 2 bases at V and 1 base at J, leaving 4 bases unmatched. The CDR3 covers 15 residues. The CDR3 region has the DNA TGTGCCAGCAGCTTACCGGGAGGGGTTTCCTACGAGCAGTACTTC. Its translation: CASSLPGGVSYEQYF. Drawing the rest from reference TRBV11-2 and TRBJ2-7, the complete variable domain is EAGVAQSPRYKIIEKRQSVAFWCNPISGHATLYWYQQILGQGPKLLIQFQNNGVVDDSQLPKDRFSAERLKGVDSTLKIQPAKLEDSAVYLCASSLPGGVSYEQYFGPGTRLTVT.

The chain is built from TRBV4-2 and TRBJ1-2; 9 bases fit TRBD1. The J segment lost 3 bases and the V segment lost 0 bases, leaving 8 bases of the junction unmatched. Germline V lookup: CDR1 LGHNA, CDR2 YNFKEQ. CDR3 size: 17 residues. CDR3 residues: CASSQDKGQGLYYGYTF. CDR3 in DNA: TGTGCCAGCAGCCAAGATAAGGGACAGGGTCTTTACTATGGCTACACCTTC.

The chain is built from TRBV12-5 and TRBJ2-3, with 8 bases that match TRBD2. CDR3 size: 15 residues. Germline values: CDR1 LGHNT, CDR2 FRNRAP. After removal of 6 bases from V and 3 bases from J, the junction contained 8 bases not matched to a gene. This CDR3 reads CASGPGLGGTDTQYF. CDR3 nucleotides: TGTGCTAGTGGCCCGGGACTAGGAGGGACAGATACGCAGTATTTT.

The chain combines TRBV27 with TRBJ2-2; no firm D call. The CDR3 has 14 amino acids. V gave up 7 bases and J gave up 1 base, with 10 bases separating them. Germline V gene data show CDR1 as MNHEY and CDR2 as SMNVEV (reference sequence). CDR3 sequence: CASKPYGNTGELFF. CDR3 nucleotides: TGTGCCAGCAAGCCGTACGGGAACACCGGGGAGCTGTTTTTT.

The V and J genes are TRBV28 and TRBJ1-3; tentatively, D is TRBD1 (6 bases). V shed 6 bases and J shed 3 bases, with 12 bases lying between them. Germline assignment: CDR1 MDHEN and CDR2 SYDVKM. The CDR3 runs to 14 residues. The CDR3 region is CASRTGQCGNTIYF. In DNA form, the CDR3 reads TGTGCCAGCAGGACCGGACAGTGTGGAAACACCATATATTTT.

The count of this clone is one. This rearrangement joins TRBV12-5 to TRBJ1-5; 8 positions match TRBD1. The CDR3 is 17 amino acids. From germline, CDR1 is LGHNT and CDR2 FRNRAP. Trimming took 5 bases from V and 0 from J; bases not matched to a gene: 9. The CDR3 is CASGQGARTYSNQPQHF. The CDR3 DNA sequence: TGTGCTAGTGGTCAGGGGGCTCGGACTTATAGCAATCAGCCCCAGCATTTT.

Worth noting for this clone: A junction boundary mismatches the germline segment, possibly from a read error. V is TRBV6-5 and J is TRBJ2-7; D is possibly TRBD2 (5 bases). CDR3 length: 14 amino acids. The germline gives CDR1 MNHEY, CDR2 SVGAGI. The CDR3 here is CASSDSGWGEEQYF. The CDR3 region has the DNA TGTGCCAGCAGTGACTCGGGGTGGGGAGAGGAGCAGTACTTC.

The CDR3 DNA follows: TGTGCCAGCAGCCAAACTAGCGGGAGCTCCTACGAGCAGTACTTC. It specifies CASSQTSGSSYEQYF. This chain uses TRBV3-1 (or the pseudogene TRBV3-2) with TRBJ2-7; 11 bases are shared with TRBD2. V was clipped by 2 bases and J by 0 bases; unmatched bases: 0. The length of the CDR3 is 15 residues. Germline CDR1 and CDR2: LGHDT and YNNKEL (reference sequence).

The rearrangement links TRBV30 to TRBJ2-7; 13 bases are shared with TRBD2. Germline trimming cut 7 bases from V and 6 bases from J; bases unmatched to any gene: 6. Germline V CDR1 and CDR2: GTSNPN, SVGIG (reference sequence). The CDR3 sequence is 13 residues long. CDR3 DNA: TGTGCCTCCGGACTAGCGGGAGTGAGCGAGCAGTACTTC. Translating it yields CASGLAGVSEQYF.

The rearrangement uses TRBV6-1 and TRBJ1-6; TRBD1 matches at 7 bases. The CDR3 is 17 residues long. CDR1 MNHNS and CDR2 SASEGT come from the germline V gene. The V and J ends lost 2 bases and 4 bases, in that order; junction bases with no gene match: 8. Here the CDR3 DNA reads TGTGCCAGCAGTGAATGGGGGGTGACAGGGTATAATTCACCCCTCCACTTT. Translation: CASSEWGVTGYNSPLHF.

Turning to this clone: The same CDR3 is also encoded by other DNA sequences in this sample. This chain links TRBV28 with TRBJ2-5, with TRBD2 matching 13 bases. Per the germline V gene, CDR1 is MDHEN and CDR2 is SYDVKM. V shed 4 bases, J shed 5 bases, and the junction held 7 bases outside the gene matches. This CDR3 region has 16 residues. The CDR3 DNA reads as TGTGCCAGCAGTTCCCGACTAGCGGGAGGTCGGGAGACCCAGTACTTC. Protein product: CASSSRLAGGRETQYF. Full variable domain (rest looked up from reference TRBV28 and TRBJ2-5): DVKVTQSSRYLVKRTGEKVFLECVQDMDHENMFWYRQDPGLGLRLIYFSYDVKMKEKGDIPEGYSVSREKKERFSLILESASTNQTSMYLCASSSRLAGGRETQYFGPGTRLLVL.

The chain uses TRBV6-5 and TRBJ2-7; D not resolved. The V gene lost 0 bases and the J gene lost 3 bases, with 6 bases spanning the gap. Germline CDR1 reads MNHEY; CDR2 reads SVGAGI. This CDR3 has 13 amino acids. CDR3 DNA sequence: TGTGCCAGCAGTTACTCGATCGGCTACGAGCAGTACTTC. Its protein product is CASSYSIGYEQYF.

The CDR3 sequence is CASSPLRDGQPQHF. The CDR3 DNA reads as TGTGCCAGCTCACCTCTCAGGGATGGCCAGCCCCAGCATTTT. This rearrangement joins TRBV18 to TRBJ1-5, with D possibly TRBD1 on 5 matching bases. Germline V gives CDR1 KGHSH, CDR2 LQKENI. Trimming pared 3 bases from V and 7 bases from J, leaving 13 bases between. The CDR3 extends over 14 amino acids.

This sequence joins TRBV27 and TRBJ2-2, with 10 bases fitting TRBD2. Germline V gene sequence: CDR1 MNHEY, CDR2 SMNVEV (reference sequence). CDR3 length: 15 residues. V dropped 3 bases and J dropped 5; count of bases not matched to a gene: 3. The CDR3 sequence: CASSFKREGTGELFF. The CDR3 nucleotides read TGTGCCAGCAGTTTCAAGCGGGAGGGAACCGGGGAGCTGTTTTTT.

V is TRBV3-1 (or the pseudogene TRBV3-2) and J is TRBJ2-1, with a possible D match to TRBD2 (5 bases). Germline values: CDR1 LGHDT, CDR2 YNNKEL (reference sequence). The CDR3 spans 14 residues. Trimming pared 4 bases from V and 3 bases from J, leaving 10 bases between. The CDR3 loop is CASSPDSLYNEQFF. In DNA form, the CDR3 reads TGTGCCAGCAGCCCGGACTCCCTCTACAATGAGCAGTTCTTC.

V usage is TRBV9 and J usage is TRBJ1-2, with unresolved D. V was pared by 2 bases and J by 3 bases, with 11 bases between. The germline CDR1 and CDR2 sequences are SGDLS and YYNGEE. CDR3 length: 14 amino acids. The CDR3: CASSVDMVDYGYTF. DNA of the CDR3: TGTGCCAGCAGCGTCGACATGGTAGACTATGGCTACACCTTC.

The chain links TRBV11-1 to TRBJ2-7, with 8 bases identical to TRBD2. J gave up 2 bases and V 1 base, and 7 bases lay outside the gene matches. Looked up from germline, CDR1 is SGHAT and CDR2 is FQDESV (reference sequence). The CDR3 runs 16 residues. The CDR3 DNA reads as TGTGCCAGCAGCTTAGTTCGCGGGAGGACCCCCTACGAGCAGTACTTC. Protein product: CASSLVRGRTPYEQYF.

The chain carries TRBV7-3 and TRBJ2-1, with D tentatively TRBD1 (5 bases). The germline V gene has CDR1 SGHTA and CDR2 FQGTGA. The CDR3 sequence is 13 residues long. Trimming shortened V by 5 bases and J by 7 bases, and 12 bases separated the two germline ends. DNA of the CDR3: TGTGCCAGCAGCCCACAGGTCCCTAATGAGCAGTTCTTC. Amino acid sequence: CASSPQVPNEQFF.

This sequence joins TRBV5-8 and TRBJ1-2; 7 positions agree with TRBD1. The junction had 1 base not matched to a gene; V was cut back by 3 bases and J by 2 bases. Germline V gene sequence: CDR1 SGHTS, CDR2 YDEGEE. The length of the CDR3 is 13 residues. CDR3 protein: CASSSQGNYGYTF. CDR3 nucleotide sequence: TGTGCCAGCAGCTCACAGGGGAACTATGGCTACACCTTC.

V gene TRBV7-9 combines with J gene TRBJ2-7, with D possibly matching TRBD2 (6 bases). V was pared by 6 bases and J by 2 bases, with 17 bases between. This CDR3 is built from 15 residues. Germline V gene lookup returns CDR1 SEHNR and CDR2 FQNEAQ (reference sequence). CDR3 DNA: TGTGCCAGCAGGCCCAGTGCGGGGCGACCCTACGAGCAGTACTTC. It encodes CASRPSAGRPYEQYF.

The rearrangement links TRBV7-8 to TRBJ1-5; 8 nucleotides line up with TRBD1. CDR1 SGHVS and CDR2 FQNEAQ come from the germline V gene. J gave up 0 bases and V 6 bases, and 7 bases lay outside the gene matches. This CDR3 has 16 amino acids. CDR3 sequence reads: CASRRDRGASNQPQHF. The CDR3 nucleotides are TGTGCCAGCAGGCGTGACAGGGGCGCTAGCAATCAGCCCCAGCATTTT.

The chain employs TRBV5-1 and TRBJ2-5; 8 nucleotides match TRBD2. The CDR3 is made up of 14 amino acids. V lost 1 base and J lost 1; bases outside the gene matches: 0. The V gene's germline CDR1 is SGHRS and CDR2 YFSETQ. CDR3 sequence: CASSLTSGQETQYF. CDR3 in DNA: TGCGCCAGCAGCTTGACTAGCGGCCAAGAGACCCAGTACTTC. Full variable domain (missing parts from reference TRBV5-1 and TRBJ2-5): KAGVTQTPRYLIKTRGQQVTLSCSPISGHRSVSWYQQTPGQGLQFLFEYFSETQRNKGNFPGRFSGRQFSNSRSEMNVSTLELGDSALYLCASSLTSGQETQYFGPGTRLLVL.

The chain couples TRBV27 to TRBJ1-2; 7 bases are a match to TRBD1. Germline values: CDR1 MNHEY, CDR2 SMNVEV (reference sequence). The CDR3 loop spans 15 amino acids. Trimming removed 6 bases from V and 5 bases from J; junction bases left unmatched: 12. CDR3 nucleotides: TGTGCCAGCAGCCTAAACCTACAGGGGTGGTATGGCTACACCTTC. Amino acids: CASSLNLQGWYGYTF.

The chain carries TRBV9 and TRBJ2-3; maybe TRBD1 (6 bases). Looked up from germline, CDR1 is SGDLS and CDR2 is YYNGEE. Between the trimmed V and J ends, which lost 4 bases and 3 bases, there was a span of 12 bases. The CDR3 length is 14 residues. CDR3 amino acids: CASSKWDTTDTQYF. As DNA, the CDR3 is TGTGCCAGCAGCAAATGGGACACAACAGATACGCAGTATTTT.

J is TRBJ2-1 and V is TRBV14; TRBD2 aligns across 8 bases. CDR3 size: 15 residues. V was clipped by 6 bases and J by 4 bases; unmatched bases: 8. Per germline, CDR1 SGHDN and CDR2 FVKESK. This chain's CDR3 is CASSHGRARYNEQFF. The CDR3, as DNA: TGTGCCAGCAGTCACGGGAGGGCCAGGTACAATGAGCAGTTCTTC.

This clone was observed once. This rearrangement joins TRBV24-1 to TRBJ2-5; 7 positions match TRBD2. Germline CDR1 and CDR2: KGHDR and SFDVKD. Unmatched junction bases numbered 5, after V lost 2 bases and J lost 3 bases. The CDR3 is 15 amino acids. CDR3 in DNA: TGTGCCACCAGTGATTCTCCTAGCGGTAAAGAGACCCAGTACTTC. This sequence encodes CATSDSPSGKETQYF.

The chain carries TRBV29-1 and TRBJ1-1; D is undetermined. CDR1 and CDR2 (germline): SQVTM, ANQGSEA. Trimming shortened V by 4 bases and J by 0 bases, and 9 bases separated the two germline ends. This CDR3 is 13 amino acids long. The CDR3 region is CSVGRIVNTEAFF. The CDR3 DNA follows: TGCAGCGTTGGCAGGATAGTGAACACTGAAGCTTTCTTT.

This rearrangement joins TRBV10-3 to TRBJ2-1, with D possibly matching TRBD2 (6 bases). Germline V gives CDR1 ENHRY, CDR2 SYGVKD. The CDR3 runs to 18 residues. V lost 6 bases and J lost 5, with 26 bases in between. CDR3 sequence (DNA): TGTGCCATCAGGGACGGCGGGATCAGCCGCCTCTTGAACAATGAGCAGTTCTTC. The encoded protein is CAIRDGGISRLLNNEQFF.

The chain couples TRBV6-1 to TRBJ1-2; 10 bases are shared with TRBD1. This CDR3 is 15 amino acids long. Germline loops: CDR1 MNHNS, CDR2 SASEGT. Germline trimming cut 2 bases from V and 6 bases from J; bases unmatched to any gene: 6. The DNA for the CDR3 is TGTGCCAGCAGTGAACAAAGGACAGGGGGTGATGGCTACACCTTC. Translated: CASSEQRTGGDGYTF.

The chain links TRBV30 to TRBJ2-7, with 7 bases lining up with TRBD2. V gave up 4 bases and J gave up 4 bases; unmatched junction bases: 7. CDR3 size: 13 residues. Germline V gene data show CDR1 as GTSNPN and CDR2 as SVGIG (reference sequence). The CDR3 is CAWTRLADYEQYF. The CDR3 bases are TGTGCCTGGACCCGGCTAGCGGATTACGAGCAGTACTTC.

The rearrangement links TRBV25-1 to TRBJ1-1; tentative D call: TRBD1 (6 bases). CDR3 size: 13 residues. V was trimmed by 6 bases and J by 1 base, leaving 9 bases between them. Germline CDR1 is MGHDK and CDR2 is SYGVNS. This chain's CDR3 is CASRAGENTEAFF. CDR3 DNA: TGTGCCAGCAGGGCAGGGGAGAACACTGAAGCTTTCTTT.

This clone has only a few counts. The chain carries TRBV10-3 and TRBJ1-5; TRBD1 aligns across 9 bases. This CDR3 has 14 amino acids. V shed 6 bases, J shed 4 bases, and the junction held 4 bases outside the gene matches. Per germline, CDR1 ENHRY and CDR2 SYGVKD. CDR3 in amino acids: CAIRDGQGNQPQHF. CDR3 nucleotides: TGTGCCATCAGGGATGGACAGGGGAATCAGCCCCAGCATTTT.